The T cell receptor beta chain under discussion was sequenced for a study of OX40 agonist ivuxolimab in advanced cancers. This clone occurred once. This CDR3 region has 19 residues. Drawing of blood for sampling happened at baseline, at cycle 4 day 1, and at cycle 7 day 1. Using immunoSEQ multiplex PCR, the repertoire was profiled, and TCRdb retains in-frame clones only, with some absent. The sample records tens of thousands of clones, 92% being singletons. The chain joins TRBV21-1 to TRBJ1-5; the table gives TRBD1 as D, unverified against the DNA. TRBV21-1 is designated a pseudogene. This sequence was found in an adult with an advanced solid tumor such as melanoma, head and neck, liver or kidney cancer. Here the sequenced sample was CD4+ or CD8+ T cells sorted from blood, taken in a trial of the OX40 agonist ivuxolimab. The CDR3 coding sequence is TGTGCCAGCGAGGTTAGGGACGAAGACAGGACCGAGTGTAATCAGCCCCAGCATTTT. Protein sequence: CASEVRDEDRTECNQPQHF.